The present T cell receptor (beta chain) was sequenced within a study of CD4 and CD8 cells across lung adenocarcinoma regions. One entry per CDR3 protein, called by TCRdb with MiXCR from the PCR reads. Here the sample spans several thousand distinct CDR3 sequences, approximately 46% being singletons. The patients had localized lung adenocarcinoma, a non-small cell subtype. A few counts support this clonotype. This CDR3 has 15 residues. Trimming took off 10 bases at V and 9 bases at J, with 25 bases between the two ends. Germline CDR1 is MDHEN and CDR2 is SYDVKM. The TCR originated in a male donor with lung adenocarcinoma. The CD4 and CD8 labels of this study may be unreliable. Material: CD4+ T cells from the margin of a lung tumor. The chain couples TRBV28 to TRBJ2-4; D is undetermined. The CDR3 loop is CATGKWASSTGIQYF. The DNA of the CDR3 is TGTGCCACCGGCAAGTGGGCTAGTAGCACCGGCATTCAGTACTTC.